This passage covers 30 T cell receptor beta chains from one sample sequenced in a study of identical twins. TCRdb itself ran the 5' RACE reads through MiXCR, one entry per CDR3 protein. The profile shows 200,000 to 250,000 distinct CDR3 sequences, 5% to 7% of them singletons. This sample was shared with a second study, whose subject was T cells expressing NK-cell markers.

Sequencing used CD8+ T cells sorted from blood. These receptors were obtained from a young woman in good health.

The chain employs TRBV20-1 and TRBJ2-3; TRBD2 matches at 9 bases. Germline assignment: CDR1 DFQATT and CDR2 SNEGSKA (reference sequence). With 3 bases clipped from V and 6 bases from J, the junction kept 7 bases outside the gene matches. The length of the CDR3 is 14 residues. Written as DNA, the CDR3 is TGCAGTGCTAGCGGCGGGGGGGGTCCCGATACGCAGTATTTT. Amino acid sequence: CSASGGGGPDTQYF.

This clonotype was seen ten or more times. The gene calls are TRBV12-3 or TRBV12-4 and TRBJ1-2, with a possible D match to TRBD1 (5 bases). There are 11 residues in the CDR3. With 6 bases removed from V and 10 bases from J, the gap between germline ends came to 12 bases. This chain's CDR3 is CASSTNRFYTF. In DNA, the CDR3 is TGTGCCAGCAGCACCAACAGGTTCTACACCTTC.

This clonotype was seen a few times. DNA for the CDR3: TGCGCCAGCAGCCAAGGCCGGACAGGGTTGAACTCACCCCTCCACTTT. Encoded protein: CASSQGRTGLNSPLHF. V usage is TRBV4-1 and J usage is TRBJ1-6; 8 nucleotides agree with TRBD1. Germline CDR1 MGHRA, CDR2 YSYEKL. The CDR3 runs to 16 residues. The V and J ends lost 1 base and 10 bases, in that order; junction bases with no gene match: 9.

This clonotype came up a few times. V usage is TRBV12-3 or TRBV12-4 and J usage is TRBJ1-5; unclear D gene. This CDR3 region has 12 residues. With 3 bases removed from V and 7 bases from J, the gap between germline ends came to 7 bases. DNA of the CDR3: TGTGCCAGCAGTTTCACAATACAGCCCCAGCATTTT. Its protein is CASSFTIQPQHF.

This clonotype was observed many times. V is TRBV29-1 and J is TRBJ1-2; no definite D call. The CDR3 length is 11 residues. V was clipped by 4 bases and J by 8 bases, with 11 bases between them. CDR1 SQVTM and CDR2 ANQGSEA come from the germline V gene. The CDR3 nucleotides are TGCAGCGTTGCAGGCGGGCGAGGCTACACCTTC. Its translation: CSVAGGRGYTF.

The chain combines TRBV4-1 with TRBJ2-7; no firm D call. Germline V gene data show CDR1 as MGHRA and CDR2 as YSYEKL. The CDR3 extends over 15 amino acids. The V gene lost 2 bases and the J gene lost 0 bases, with 11 bases spanning the gap. CDR3 region: CASSQRGESSYEQYF. The CDR3 DNA sequence: TGCGCCAGCAGCCAACGCGGCGAAAGCTCCTACGAGCAGTACTTC.

This clonotype was found once. This chain uses TRBV6-5 with TRBJ2-6; 7 bases map to TRBD2. The germline V gene has CDR1 MNHEY and CDR2 SVGAGI. The CDR3 has 19 residues. J lost 2 bases, V lost 4 bases, and 14 bases had no gene match. CDR3 sequence reads: CASSSGTIIILPGANVLTF. The CDR3 DNA follows: TGTGCCAGCAGTTCCGGGACTATCATCATCCTACCTGGGGCCAACGTCCTGACTTTC.

The chain joins TRBV11-2 to TRBJ2-5; D may be TRBD1 (5 bases). The V gene's germline CDR1 is SGHAT and CDR2 FQNNGV. The CDR3 sequence is 17 residues long. Trimming removed 1 base at V and 4 bases at J, with 19 bases between. The CDR3 sequence: CASSLAPTLRAGETQYF. In nucleotides, the CDR3 is TGTGCCAGCAGCTTAGCCCCTACCCTCAGGGCAGGAGAGACCCAGTACTTC.

The J gene is TRBJ1-1, the V gene TRBV11-3; D unresolved. The V and J ends lost 7 bases and 1 base respectively, with 10 bases between them. This CDR3 contains 13 residues. In germline, CDR1 is SGHNT, CDR2 YENEEA. The CDR3 DNA sequence: TGTGCCAGCACCTCCGGGAAGAACACTGAAGCTTTCTTT. Translated: CASTSGKNTEAFF.

This clonotype was detected ten times or more. This sequence joins TRBV5-1 and TRBJ1-2; maybe TRBD1 (5 bases). Germline CDR1 SGHRS, CDR2 YFSETQ. This CDR3 is built from 14 residues. The V end was cut by 4 bases, the J end by 6 bases, with 16 bases between. DNA of the CDR3: TGCGCCAGCAGCCCCGAGCCAGGGTTGGATGGCTACACCTTC. Translation gives CASSPEPGLDGYTF.

This chain connects TRBV5-1 to TRBJ2-3; TRBD1 or TRBD2 may be the D gene (6 bases each). CDR1 and CDR2 from the germline V gene are SGHRS and YFSETQ. This CDR3 contains 17 residues. Trimming pared 5 bases from V and 1 base from J, leaving 20 bases between. The CDR3 loop reads CASRPGPGAGGTDTQYF. CDR3 DNA: TGCGCCAGCAGGCCGGGTCCGGGGGCCGGGGGCACAGATACGCAGTATTTT.

This clonotype was observed many times. The chain carries TRBV7-9 and TRBJ2-3; no definite D call. The CDR3 has 14 residues. Germline-derived CDR1 and CDR2 are SEHNR and FQNEAQ (reference sequence). Trimming shortened V by 3 bases and J by 0 bases, and 7 bases separated the two germline ends. The CDR3 sequence is CASSFQTSTDTQYF. The CDR3 DNA reads as TGTGCCAGCAGCTTCCAGACTAGCACAGATACGCAGTATTTT.

This clonotype showed up many times. The chain recombines TRBV7-9 with TRBJ2-7, with D tentatively TRBD1 or TRBD2 (6 bases each). Trimming stripped 5 bases from V and 2 bases from J, with 10 bases between. Germline assignment: CDR1 SEHNR and CDR2 FQNEAQ (reference sequence). CDR3 length equals 13 residues. In nucleotides, the CDR3 is TGTGCCAGCAGCGGAGGGGGTCCCTACGAGCAGTACTTC. This codes for CASSGGGPYEQYF. Using reference TRBV7-9 and TRBJ2-7 for the parts outside the CDR3, the full variable domain is DTGVSQNPRHKITKRGQNVTFRCDPISEHNRLYWYRQTLGQGPEFLTYFQNEAQLEKSRLLSDRFSAERPKGSFSTLEIQRTEQGDSAMYLCASSGGGPYEQYFGPGTRLTVT.

Only a few counts were recorded for this clonotype. J is TRBJ1-1 and V is TRBV29-1, with D perhaps matching TRBD1 (6 bases). V was pared by 8 bases and J by 4 bases, with 14 bases between. The CDR3 runs to 12 residues. Germline assignment: CDR1 SQVTM and CDR2 ANQGSEA. CDR3 protein: CSCNPGATEAFF. The DNA of the CDR3 is TGCAGCTGTAACCCGGGGGCCACTGAAGCTTTCTTT.

The chain has TRBV11-2 and TRBJ1-1; 10 nucleotides agree with TRBD1. From germline, CDR1 is SGHAT and CDR2 FQNNGV. The CDR3 runs to 17 residues. J lost 0 bases, V lost 4 bases, and 8 bases had no gene match. The CDR3 loop is CASSSGDRGFMNTEAFF. The DNA of the CDR3 is TGTGCCAGCAGCTCAGGGGACAGGGGATTTATGAACACTGAAGCTTTCTTT.

The chain recombines TRBV27 with TRBJ2-7; unclear D gene. Trimming cost V 8 bases and J 4 bases, with 12 bases left between them. The CDR3 loop spans 12 amino acids. The germline gives CDR1 MNHEY, CDR2 SMNVEV (reference sequence). This chain's CDR3 is CASQSTNYEQYF. In DNA, the CDR3 is TGTGCCAGCCAATCGACCAATTACGAGCAGTACTTC.

The rearrangement joins TRBV7-6 to TRBJ2-3; 8 bases match TRBD2. In germline, CDR1 is SGHVS, CDR2 FNYEAQ. This CDR3 has 15 amino acids. Germline trimming cut 6 bases from V and 0 bases from J; bases unmatched to any gene: 5. The CDR3 DNA is TGTGCCAGCAGGCTTACTAGCGGTAGCACAGATACGCAGTATTTT. It encodes CASRLTSGSTDTQYF.

The chain uses TRBV27 and TRBJ2-3; tentative D call: TRBD2 (6 bases). Trimming left V 2 bases short and J 7 bases short, with 19 bases between. This CDR3 comprises 16 residues. Looked up from germline, CDR1 is MNHEY and CDR2 is SMNVEV (reference sequence). CDR3 protein: CASSLADYVEFNTQYF. The CDR3 region has the DNA TGTGCCAGCAGTTTAGCGGACTATGTGGAATTTAATACGCAGTATTTT.

This clonotype appeared many times. V and J are TRBV29-1 and TRBJ1-1; D is possibly TRBD1 (5 bases). V lost 3 bases and J lost 4, with 15 bases in between. Germline-derived CDR1 and CDR2 are SQVTM and ANQGSEA. This CDR3 is 14 amino acids long. The CDR3 DNA sequence: TGCAGCGTTGACCCGGGGGGTCGGAGCACTGAAGCTTTCTTT. Translation gives CSVDPGGRSTEAFF.

This chain links TRBV7-2 with TRBJ2-3, with D uncertain. The CDR3 length is 14 residues. V lost 2 bases and J 2 bases, leaving 8 bases between the germline ends. Germline V gives CDR1 SGHTA, CDR2 FQGNSA. CDR3 in amino acids: CASSLPLNTDTQYF. The CDR3 region has the DNA TGTGCCAGCAGCTTACCCTTAAACACAGATACGCAGTATTTT.

This clonotype has a count of ten or more. The V gene is TRBV5-1, the J gene TRBJ1-2; D is uncertain. The V and J ends lost 3 bases and 5 bases respectively, with 8 bases between them. The CDR3 is 12 residues long. Germline CDR1 and CDR2: SGHRS and YFSETQ. CDR3 sequence reads: CASSSSLYGYTF. DNA of the CDR3: TGCGCCAGCAGCTCCTCCCTTTATGGCTACACCTTC.

This clonotype was found a few times. The chain carries TRBV7-8 and TRBJ1-5; no clear D. V shed 1 base and J shed 2 bases, with 15 bases lying between them. Per the germline V gene, CDR1 is SGHVS and CDR2 is FQNEAQ. The CDR3 is 17 residues long. CDR3 bases: TGTGCCAGCAGCTTAGGGGTACGGTCAGGCGGCAATCAGCCCCAGCATTTT. Translation: CASSLGVRSGGNQPQHF.

V is TRBV7-9 and J is TRBJ2-7; the D gene is possibly TRBD2 (7 bases). With 5 bases removed from V and 0 bases from J, the gap between germline ends came to 17 bases. This CDR3 region has 16 residues. The germline CDR1 and CDR2 sequences are SEHNR and FQNEAQ (reference sequence). CDR3 coding DNA: TGTGCCAGCAGCGCGTCGGGGGGCACAAGCTCCTACGAGCAGTACTTC. The encoded protein is CASSASGGTSSYEQYF.

With regard to this clonotype: A junction end diverges from the germline sequence, so it may reflect a read error. The chain uses TRBV7-7 and TRBJ2-7; no firm D call. The CDR3 spans 15 residues. The germline CDR1 and CDR2 sequences are SSHAT and FNYEAQ (reference sequence). The CDR3: CASSFGYGAYREQYF. CDR3 coding DNA: TGTGCTAGCAGCTTTGGCTACGGCGCCTACCGCGAGCAGTACTTC.

This clonotype was seen many times. The chain carries TRBV4-3 and TRBJ2-1; the D gene is possibly TRBD2 (5 bases). Germline CDR1 and CDR2: LGHNA and YSLEER. V was trimmed by 1 base and J by 3 bases, leaving 7 bases between them. The CDR3 runs 14 residues. The CDR3: CASSQARGYNEQFF. The CDR3 nucleotides are TGCGCCAGCAGCCAAGCTCGGGGCTACAATGAGCAGTTCTTC.

This clonotype has a handful of counts. The CDR3 sequence: CASSLSSGRANEQFF. In DNA, the CDR3 is TGCGCCAGCAGCTTGAGTAGCGGGAGGGCCAATGAGCAGTTCTTC. The chain links TRBV5-1 to TRBJ2-1, with 11 bases matching TRBD2. The CDR3 extends over 15 amino acids. V gave up 1 base and J gave up 6 bases; unmatched junction bases: 3. Germline CDR1 and CDR2: SGHRS and YFSETQ.

This clonotype has more than one count but fewer than ten. The chain has TRBV19 and TRBJ2-7, with TRBD1 identical over 7 bases. The junction had 6 bases not matched to a gene; V was cut back by 6 bases and J by 4 bases. This CDR3 is 13 amino acids long. Germline CDR1 reads LNHDA; CDR2 reads SQIVND (reference sequence). CDR3 DNA: TGTGCCAGTAGCTCACAGGGGTTGTACGAGCAGTACTTC. This gives the protein CASSSQGLYEQYF.

The rearrangement links TRBV9 to TRBJ2-1, with 10 nucleotides matching TRBD2. CDR1 is SGDLS and CDR2 is YYNGEE in the germline V gene. Trimming at V came to 4 bases and at J to 12 bases, leaving 13 bases not matched to a gene. The CDR3 totals 15 residues. CDR3 in amino acids: CASSKEAGGPDGQFF. Written as DNA, the CDR3 is TGTGCCAGCAGCAAAGAAGCGGGAGGGCCGGACGGGCAGTTCTTC.

This clonotype was observed many times. The chain links TRBV29-1 to TRBJ2-6, with a possible D match to TRBD2 (6 bases). This CDR3 has 14 amino acids. Trimming took off 7 bases at V and 4 bases at J, with 14 bases between the two ends. CDR1 and CDR2 from the germline V gene are SQVTM and ANQGSEA. CDR3 nucleotides: TGCAGCGCTCTCGGAGGGTTAGGGGCCAACGTCCTGACTTTC. Translated: CSALGGLGANVLTF.

The sample holds a few counts of this clonotype. The chain links TRBV11-2 to TRBJ2-5; 7 bases are shared with TRBD2. CDR3 length: 12 residues. V lost 8 bases to trimming and J lost 14 bases; unmatched junction nucleotides: 14. Germline V lookup: CDR1 SGHAT, CDR2 FQNNGV. CDR3 region: CASVQGASGVYF. CDR3 nucleotide sequence: TGTGCCAGCGTCCAAGGGGCAAGCGGGGTCTACTTC. Combining the CDR3 with reference TRBV11-2 and TRBJ2-5 gives the whole variable domain EAGVAQSPRYKIIEKRQSVAFWCNPISGHATLYWYQQILGQGPKLLIQFQNNGVVDDSQLPKDRFSAERLKGVDSTLKIQPAKLEDSAVYLCASVQGASGVYFGPGTRLLVL.